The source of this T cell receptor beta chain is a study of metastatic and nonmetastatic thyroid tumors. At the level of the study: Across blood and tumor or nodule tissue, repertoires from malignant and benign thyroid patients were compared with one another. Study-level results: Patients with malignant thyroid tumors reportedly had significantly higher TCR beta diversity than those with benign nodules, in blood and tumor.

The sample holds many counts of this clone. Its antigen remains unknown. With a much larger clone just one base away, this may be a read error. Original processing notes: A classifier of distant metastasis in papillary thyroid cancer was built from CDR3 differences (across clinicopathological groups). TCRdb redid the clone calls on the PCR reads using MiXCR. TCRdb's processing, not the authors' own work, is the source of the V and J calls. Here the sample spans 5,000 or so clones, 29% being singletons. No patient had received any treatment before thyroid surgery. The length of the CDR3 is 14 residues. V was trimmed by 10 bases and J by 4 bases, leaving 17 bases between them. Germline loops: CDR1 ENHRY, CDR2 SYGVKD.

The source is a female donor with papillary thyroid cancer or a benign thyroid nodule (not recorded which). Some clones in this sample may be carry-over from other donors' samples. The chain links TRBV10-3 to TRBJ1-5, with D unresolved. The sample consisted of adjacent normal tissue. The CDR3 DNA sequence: TGTGCCACCACTCCGGACGGCTCAAATCAGCCCCAGCATTTT. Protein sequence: CATTPDGSNQPQHF.